This T cell receptor (beta chain) is from a study of T cell changes during pregnancy in multiple sclerosis. Sequencing used immunoSEQ multiplex PCR; TCRdb keeps in-frame clones, though not all of them. The table lists some 70,000 clones, around 92% of them singletons, with 1.3% to 1.5% in the top ten. V was pared by 4 bases and J by 7 bases, with 11 bases of the junction left unmatched. Germline V gene lookup returns CDR1 SGDLS and CDR2 YYNGEE. This CDR3 has 16 amino acids. This material consisted of peripheral blood, taken in the second trimester of pregnancy. The receptor's source is a female donor in good health, enrolled as a control in a pregnancy study. The rearrangement uses TRBV9 and TRBJ2-1; 10 nucleotides agree with TRBD2. The CDR3 loop is CASSLAGLAFGNEQFF. DNA for the CDR3: TGTGCCAGCAGCCTGGCGGGACTAGCGTTTGGAAATGAGCAGTTCTTC.